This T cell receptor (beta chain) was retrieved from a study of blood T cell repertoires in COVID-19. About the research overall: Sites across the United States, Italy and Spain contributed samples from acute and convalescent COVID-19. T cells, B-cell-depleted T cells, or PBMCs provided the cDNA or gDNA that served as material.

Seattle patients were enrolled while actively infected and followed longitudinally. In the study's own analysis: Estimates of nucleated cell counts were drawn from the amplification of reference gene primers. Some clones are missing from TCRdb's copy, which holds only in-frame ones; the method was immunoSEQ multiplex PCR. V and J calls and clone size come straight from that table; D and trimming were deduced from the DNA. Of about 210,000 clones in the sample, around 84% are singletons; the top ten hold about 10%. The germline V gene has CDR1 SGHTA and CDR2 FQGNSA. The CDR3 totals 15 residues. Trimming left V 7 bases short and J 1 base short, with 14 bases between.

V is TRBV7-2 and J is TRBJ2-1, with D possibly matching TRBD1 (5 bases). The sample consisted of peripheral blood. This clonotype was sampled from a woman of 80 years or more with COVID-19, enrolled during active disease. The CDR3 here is CASTPGPGSYNEQFF. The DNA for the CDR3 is TGTGCCAGCACCCCAGGGCCGGGTTCCTACAATGAGCAGTTCTTC.